This T cell receptor beta chain was observed in a study of blood T cells in healthy people across ages (dated by TCRdb to the mid-2010s). In terms of the full investigation: In model experiments, template switching captured roughly one uniquely barcoded TCR beta cDNA molecule for every two T cells. To track age-related changes in TCR beta repertoire diversity, the study relied on deep sequencing normalized with unique cDNA molecular identifiers. The donors were divided into four age groups: young (average approximately 17 years), middle-aged (under 40), aged (about 61) and long-lived (roughly 86). To avoid experimental bias, donors of different ages were spread randomly across the sequencing lanes. The study analyzed two additional independent replicas of 1 million unique cDNA reads from the same blood draw for two donors, one aged 18 to 29 and one aged 80 or older.

General findings and caveats noted by the study authors: Since profiling was done on bulk unsorted PBMCs, naive and antigen-experienced compartments could not be conclusively compared. Because donor CMV infection status was unknown, age-related changes in expanded clonotypes were potentially confounded. A strong correlation was found between observed TCR beta diversity and the percentage of naive T cells measured by flow cytometry. As age increased, observed TCR beta diversity per million T cells dropped in a roughly linear way, and a significant reduction was already evident by age 40. Compared with the aged group, more naive CD4+ T cells, fewer expanded clones and increased TCR diversity were shown by the long-lived group, suggesting age selection. Estimates of total diversity based on one million sequenced T cells were considered lower bounds and underestimates.

The germline V gene encodes CDR1 SGHVS and CDR2 FQNEAQ. The CDR3 sequence holds 16 residues, the cysteine and phenylalanine included. Left in the record is the CDR3 DNA by itself, 48 bases read in frame from the first base. V is reduced by 3 bases and J by 3 bases, leaving a spacing of 17 bases between them. Library generation was performed with 5' RACE. The sample was run on an Illumina HiSeq 2500. A second roughly 7 to 11 cycle PCR used a sample-barcoded 5' primer and a J-beta primer mix. Each TCR beta cDNA molecule received a unique molecular identifier from a template-switch 5' adaptor carrying 12 random nucleotides. Each sample yielded at least 3 million CDR3-containing paired-end reads. First-strand cDNA was synthesized from all RNA with the Mint cDNA synthesis kit, primed by a TRBC-specific oligonucleotide. Following uracil-DNA glycosylase treatment, a first 18-cycle PCR with universal primers M1SS and BC2_uni_R was performed on all cDNA. Per the source publication's procedure: Normalization of each sample was performed by random selection of 1 million high-quality reads, each carrying a distinct molecular identifier. Reads with shared molecular identifiers were discarded instead of being binned into consensus sequences. MiTCR, with a Q25 quality threshold and the strictest error-elimination algorithm, was used for CDR3 identification, clonotype clustering and error correction. Lower-bound total TCR beta diversity was estimated with a nonparametric unseen species model using Euler transformation. Using fastp trimming at Q25 and MiXCR clonotype assembly, TCRdb reanalyzed the public sequencing data and kept in-frame beta chains. Each entry is one CDR3 protein sequence, shown with its most common DNA and genes. The V and J calls come from TCRdb's annotation, not from the publication. The sample table shows over 1.5 million distinct CDR3 sequences, and roughly 49% are seen once. The ten most abundant clones make up roughly 2.1% of the sample.

A single count supports this clonotype. What this receptor recognizes is not known. No qualities accompany the bases; no much larger clone lies one base away. The roughly 39 donors, aged about 6 to 95 years, were systemically healthy Caucasian individuals from Russia. Ten milliliters of peripheral blood were drawn from each donor into EDTA-treated Vacutainer tubes. Ficoll-Paque density-gradient centrifugation was used to isolate PBMCs, with at least 6 million per sample. Total RNA was extracted from PBMCs with Trizol reagent, with at least 6 micrograms obtained per sample. The percentages of naive CD45RAhigh/CD27high T cells were determined by flow cytometry on a PBMC aliquot from every donor.

The V gene is TRBV7-8 and the J gene is TRBJ1-2; the D segment could be TRBD1, given 5 matching bases. This sequence originates from a woman aged 40 to 50 in good health. The source material was blood. The DNA reads TGTGCCAGCAGCTTCTCCCGGACATCAGCTGACTATGGCTACACCTTC. This yields the protein CASSFSRTSADYGYTF.